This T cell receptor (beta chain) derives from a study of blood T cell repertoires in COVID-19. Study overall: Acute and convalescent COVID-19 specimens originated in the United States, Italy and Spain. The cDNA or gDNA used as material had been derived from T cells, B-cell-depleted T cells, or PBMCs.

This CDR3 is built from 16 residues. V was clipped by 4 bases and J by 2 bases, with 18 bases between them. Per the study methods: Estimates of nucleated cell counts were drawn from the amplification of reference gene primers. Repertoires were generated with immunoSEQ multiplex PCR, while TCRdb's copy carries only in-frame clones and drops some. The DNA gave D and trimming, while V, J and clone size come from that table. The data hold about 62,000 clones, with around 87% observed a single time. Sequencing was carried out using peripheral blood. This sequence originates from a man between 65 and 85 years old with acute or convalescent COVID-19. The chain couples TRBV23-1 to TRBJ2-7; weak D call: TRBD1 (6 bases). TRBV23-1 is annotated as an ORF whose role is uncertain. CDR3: CASSPTPGTLTYEQYF. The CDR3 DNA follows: TGCGCCAGCAGTCCGACACCAGGGACACTTACCTACGAGCAGTACTTC.